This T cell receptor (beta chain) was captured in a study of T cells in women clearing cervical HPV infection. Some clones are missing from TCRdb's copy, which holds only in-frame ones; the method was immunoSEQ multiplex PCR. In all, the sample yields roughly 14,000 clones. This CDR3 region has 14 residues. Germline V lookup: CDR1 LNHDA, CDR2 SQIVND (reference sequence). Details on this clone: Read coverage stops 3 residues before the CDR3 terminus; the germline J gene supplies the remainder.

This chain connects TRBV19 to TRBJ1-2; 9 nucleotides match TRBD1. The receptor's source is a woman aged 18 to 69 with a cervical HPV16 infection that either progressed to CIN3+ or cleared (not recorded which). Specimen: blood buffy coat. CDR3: CASGKQGAPYDYTF. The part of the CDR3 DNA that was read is TGTGCCAGTGGGAAACAGGGGGCACCCTACGAC.